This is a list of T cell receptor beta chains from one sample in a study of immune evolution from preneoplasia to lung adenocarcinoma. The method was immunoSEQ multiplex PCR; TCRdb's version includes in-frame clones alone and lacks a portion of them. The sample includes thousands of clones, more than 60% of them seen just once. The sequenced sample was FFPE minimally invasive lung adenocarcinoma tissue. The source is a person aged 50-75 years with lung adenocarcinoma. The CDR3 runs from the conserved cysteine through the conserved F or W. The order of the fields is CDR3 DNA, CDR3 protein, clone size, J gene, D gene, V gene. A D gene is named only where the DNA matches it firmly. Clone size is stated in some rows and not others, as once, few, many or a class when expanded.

DNA: TGTGCCAGCAGTCGGGACAGCACAGATACGCAGTATTTT
CDR3: CASSRDSTDTQYF
size: NA
J: TRBJ2-3
D: NA
V: TRBV5-5

DNA: TGCAGTGCCCGAAGGGAGGGAGCTTTCTTT
CDR3: CSARREGAFF
size: NA
J: TRBJ1-1
D: NA
V: TRBV20-1

DNA: TGTGCCACCAGCAGAGATCATGGGGGCAACGAGGGGGAAAAACTGTTTTTT
CDR3: CATSRDHGGNEGEKLFF
size: NA
J: TRBJ1-4
D: NA
V: TRBV15

DNA: TGTGCCAGCAGTGAATCGGGGGTGGGCACTGAAGCTTTCTTT
CDR3: CASSESGVGTEAFF
size: NA
J: TRBJ1-1
D: NA
V: TRBV6-1

DNA: TGCGCCCGCGCCGGGACGGTGACTTACGAGCAGTACTTC
CDR3: CARAGTVTYEQYF
size: NA
J: TRBJ2-7
D: NA
V: TRBV23-1

DNA: TGCGCCAGCAGCCAACGGGGTTGGGGAGTGTCAAACACCGGGGAGCTGTTTTTT
CDR3: CASSQRGWGVSNTGELFF
size: NA
J: TRBJ2-2
D: NA
V: TRBV4-3

DNA: TGCGCCAGCAGCACCGGGACAGGGCGGGAGGAAAAACTGTTTTTT
CDR3: CASSTGTGREEKLFF
size: NA
J: TRBJ1-4
D: TRBD1
V: TRBV5-1

DNA: TGTGCCAGTAGTACCCGGACAGTTAATTCACCCCTCCACTTT
CDR3: CASSTRTVNSPLHF
size: NA
J: TRBJ1-6
D: NA
V: TRBV19

DNA: TGTGCCAGCACTGCGGACCCCCGGGGAAAACTGTTTTTT
CDR3: CASTADPRGKLFF
size: NA
J: TRBJ1-4
D: NA
V: TRBV2

DNA: TGTGCCAGCAACGAAGGGGTGGACGGCACCTATGGCTACACCTTC
CDR3: CASNEGVDGTYGYTF
size: NA
J: TRBJ1-2
D: NA
V: TRBV6-1

DNA: TGCAGCGTTGAAGAGTACAATGAGCAGTTCTTC
CDR3: CSVEEYNEQFF
size: large
J: TRBJ2-1
D: NA
V: TRBV29-1

DNA: TGTGCCAGCAGCCCCGGACTAACCGTTCTCCTAGCTAGCACAGATACGCAGTATTTT
CDR3: CASSPGLTVLLASTDTQYF
size: NA
J: TRBJ2-3
D: NA
V: TRBV7-2